This TCR beta chain was sequenced in a study of regulatory T cells in long-lasting Graves disease. Time point: persistent/refractory GD, antithyroid drugs over 5 years with positive TRAb. The TCR library was made from RNA extracted from PBMCs. Building the TCR beta libraries relied on iRepertoire HTBI primers, and CDR3 regions underwent Arm-PCR. MiXCR, applied by TCRdb to the multiplex PCR reads, yields one record per CDR3 protein. The table records a few hundred thousand distinct CDR3 sequences, 20% to 25% of them present only once. This TCR came from a female donor with Graves disease. This material consisted of peripheral blood mononuclear cells (PBMCs), taken when the disease was refractory, from a patient treated with antithyroid drugs.

CDR3 nucleotide sequence: TGTGCCAGTAGTATCGTCGCCCAAGAGACCCAGTACTTC. Protein: CASSIVAQETQYF. The gene calls are TRBV19 and TRBJ2-5, with no clear D. CDR1 and CDR2 from the germline V gene are LNHDA and SQIVND (reference sequence). The CDR3 is made up of 13 amino acids. V lost 3 bases to trimming and J lost 1 base, with 6 bases between them.